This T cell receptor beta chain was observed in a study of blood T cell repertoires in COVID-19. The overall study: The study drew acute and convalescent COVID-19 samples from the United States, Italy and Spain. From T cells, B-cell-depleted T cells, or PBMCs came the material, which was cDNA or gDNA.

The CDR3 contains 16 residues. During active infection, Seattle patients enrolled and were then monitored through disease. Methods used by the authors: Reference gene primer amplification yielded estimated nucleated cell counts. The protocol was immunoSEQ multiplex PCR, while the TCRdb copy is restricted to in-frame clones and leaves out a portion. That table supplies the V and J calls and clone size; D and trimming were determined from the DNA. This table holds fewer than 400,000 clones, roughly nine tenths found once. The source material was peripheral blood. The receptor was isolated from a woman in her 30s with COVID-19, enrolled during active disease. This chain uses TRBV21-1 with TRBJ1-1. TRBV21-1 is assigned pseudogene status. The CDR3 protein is CASSKVRRAERTEAFF. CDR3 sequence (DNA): TGTGCCAGCAGCAAAGTAAGGAGGGCAGAAAGGACTGAAGCTTTCTTT.